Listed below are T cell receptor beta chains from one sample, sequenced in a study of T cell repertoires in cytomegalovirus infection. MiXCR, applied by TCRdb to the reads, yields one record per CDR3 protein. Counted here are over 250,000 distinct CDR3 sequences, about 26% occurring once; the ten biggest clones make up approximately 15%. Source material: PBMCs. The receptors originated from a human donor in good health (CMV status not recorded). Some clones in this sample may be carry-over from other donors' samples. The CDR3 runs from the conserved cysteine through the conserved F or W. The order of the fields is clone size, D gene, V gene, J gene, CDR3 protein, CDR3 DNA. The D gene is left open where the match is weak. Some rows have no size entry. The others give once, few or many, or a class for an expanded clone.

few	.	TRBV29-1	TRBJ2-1	CSVTRATYNEQFF	TGCAGCGTGACCAGAGCTACCTACAATGAGCAGTTCTTC
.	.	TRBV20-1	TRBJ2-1	CSAPGTSNNEQFF	TGCAGTGCTCCCGGGACATCTAACAATGAGCAGTTCTTC
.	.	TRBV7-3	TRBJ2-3	CASSSPTDFTDTQYF	TGTGCCAGCAGCTCGCCGACAGACTTCACAGATACGCAGTATTTT
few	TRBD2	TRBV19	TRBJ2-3	CASRFTGLAGSDTQYF	TGTGCCAGTCGGTTCACGGGACTAGCGGGGTCAGATACGCAGTATTTT
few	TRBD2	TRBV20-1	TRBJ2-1	CSARAAGNWNEQFF	TGCAGTGCTAGAGCAGCGGGAAATTGGAATGAGCAGTTCTTC
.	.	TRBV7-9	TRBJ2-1	CASSPLGYNEQFF	TGTGCCAGCAGCCCCCTTGGTTACAATGAGCAGTTCTTC
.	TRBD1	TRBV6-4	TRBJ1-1	CASRPRTGVNTEAFF	TGTGCCAGCAGACCCCGGACAGGGGTAAACACTGAAGCTTTCTTT
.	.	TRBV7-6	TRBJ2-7	CASIDLNEQYF	TGTGCCAGCATCGACCTGAACGAGCAGTACTTC
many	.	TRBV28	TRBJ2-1	CASSLRSGSHSYNEQFF	TGTGCCAGCAGCCTAAGGTCAGGCAGTCACTCCTACAATGAGCAGTTCTTC
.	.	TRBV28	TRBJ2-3	CASSLVGGISSTDTQYF	TGTGCCAGCAGTTTAGTAGGCGGAATTTCGAGCACAGATACGCAGTATTTT
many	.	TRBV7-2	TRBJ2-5	CASSSWVEETQYF	TGTGCCAGCAGTTCATGGGTTGAGGAGACCCAGTACTTC
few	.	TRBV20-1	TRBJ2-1	CSAFSGAYNEQFF	TGCAGTGCTTTTAGCGGCGCATACAATGAGCAGTTCTTC
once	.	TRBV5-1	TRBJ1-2	CASSLEPGWYGYTF	TGCGCCAGCAGCTTGGAACCGGGATGGTATGGCTACACCTTC
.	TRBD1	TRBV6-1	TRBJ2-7	CASIGQGSYEQYF	TGTGCCAGCATTGGACAGGGTTCCTACGAGCAGTACTTC
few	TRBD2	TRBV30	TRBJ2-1	CAWSLLAGDYNEQFF	TGTGCCTGGAGTCTACTAGCGGGGGACTACAATGAGCAGTTCTTC
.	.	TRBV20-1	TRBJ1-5	CSARGRGRFNQPQHF	TGCAGTGCTAGGGGGCGGGGGAGGTTTAATCAGCCCCAGCATTTT
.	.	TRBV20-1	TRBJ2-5	CSAREVGIQYF	TGCAGTGCTAGAGAGGTCGGGATTCAGTACTTC
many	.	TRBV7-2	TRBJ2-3	CASSRRWVSTDTQYF	TGTGCCAGCAGCCGCCGGTGGGTCAGCACAGATACGCAGTATTTT
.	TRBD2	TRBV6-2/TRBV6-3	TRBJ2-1	CASRPGLAGLSYNEQFF	TGTGCCAGCAGACCCGGACTAGCGGGTCTCTCCTACAATGAGCAGTTCTTC